The 21 T cell receptor beta chains reported below all come from one sample, sequenced in a study of cytomegalovirus exposure and HLA in healthy donors. 60 Vbeta and 13 Jbeta primers were used in PCR. Assay used: immunoSEQ multiplex PCR; TCRdb lists only in-frame clones, some missing. The sample includes fewer than 150,000 clones, around 77% seen only once; the top ten take 2%. The sequenced sample consisted of PBMCs. The origin of the receptors is a man in his thirties or forties in good health and CMV-seronegative.

This clone was recorded once. The chain combines TRBV7-2 with TRBJ1-3; 8 bases align to TRBD1. Germline V gene data show CDR1 as SGHTA and CDR2 as FQGNSA. The J segment lost 2 bases and the V segment lost 4 bases, leaving 4 bases of the junction unmatched. The CDR3 is 15 residues long. CDR3 sequence: CASSSTGGPGNTIYF. The CDR3 DNA sequence: TGTGCCAGCAGCTCTACAGGGGGTCCTGGAAACACCATATATTTT. The variable domain in full, completed from reference TRBV7-2 and TRBJ1-3, reads GAGVSQSPSNKVTEKGKDVELRCDPISGHTALYWYRQSLGQGLEFLIYFQGNSAPDKSGLPSDRFSAERTGGSVSTLTIQRTQQEDSAVYLCASSSTGGPGNTIYFGEGSWLTVV.

This clone occurred a few times. The chain links TRBV7-2 to TRBJ1-2, with 9 bases fitting TRBD1. The CDR3 spans 15 residues. Trimming cost V 2 bases and J 8 bases; bases outside gene matches: 9. Germline assignment: CDR1 SGHTA and CDR2 FQGNSA. CDR3 DNA: TGTGCCAGCAGCTTATTCGGGACAGGGAGAGGAGGCTACACCTTC. This encodes CASSLFGTGRGGYTF.

The rearrangement joins TRBV28 to TRBJ2-3; tentatively, D is TRBD2 (5 bases). From germline, CDR1 is MDHEN and CDR2 SYDVKM. Trimming removed 2 bases from V and 6 bases from J, with 12 bases in between. This CDR3 spans 14 amino acids. CDR3 bases: TGTGCCAGCAGTTTAGGGGTGACGGGGGATACGCAGTATTTT. Its protein product is CASSLGVTGDTQYF. Complete variable domain (other parts from reference TRBV28 and TRBJ2-3): DVKVTQSSRYLVKRTGEKVFLECVQDMDHENMFWYRQDPGLGLRLIYFSYDVKMKEKGDIPEGYSVSREKKERFSLILESASTNQTSMYLCASSLGVTGDTQYFGPGTRLTVL.

V and J are TRBV9 and TRBJ1-2; 9 bases agree with TRBD1. With 0 bases clipped from V and 2 bases from J, the junction kept 11 bases outside the gene matches. The CDR3 is made up of 18 amino acids. The germline V gene encodes CDR1 SGDLS and CDR2 YYNGEE. Here the CDR3 reads CASSVASLPQGANYGYTF. CDR3 nucleotides: TGTGCCAGCAGCGTAGCCTCTCTCCCACAGGGGGCAAACTATGGCTACACCTTC.

V usage is TRBV10-3 and J usage is TRBJ1-3; tentative D call: TRBD1 (6 bases). Deletions cut 9 bases from V and 0 bases from J, with 18 bases between. The CDR3 is 16 residues long. Germline lookup yields CDR1 ENHRY and CDR2 SYGVKD. Written as DNA, the CDR3 is TGTGCCATTTGGACAGAGGGCGACCACTCTGGAAACACCATATATTTT. Amino acid sequence: CAIWTEGDHSGNTIYF.

The table lists this clone with a few counts. The J gene is TRBJ1-2, the V gene TRBV5-1; D perhaps matches TRBD1 (5 bases). CDR1 and CDR2 (germline): SGHRS, YFSETQ. This CDR3 has 15 residues. V was cut by 5 bases and J by 7 bases, with 21 bases left in between. CDR3 in DNA: TGCGCCAGCAGTGATGACCAGGGCAGGGCAACTGGCTACACCTTC. Translated, it gives CASSDDQGRATGYTF. Full variable domain (remainder filled in from reference TRBV5-1 and TRBJ1-2): KAGVTQTPRYLIKTRGQQVTLSCSPISGHRSVSWYQQTPGQGLQFLFEYFSETQRNKGNFPGRFSGRQFSNSRSEMNVSTLELGDSALYLCASSDDQGRATGYTFGSGTRLTVV.

The CDR3 nucleotides are TGTGCCAGTCGTACTCGGGACACCCATTCTGGCCACGAGCAGTACTTC. This translates into CASRTRDTHSGHEQYF. The chain recombines TRBV21-1 with TRBJ2-5; TRBD1 is taken as the D call from the table, unchecked against the DNA. The end of the DNA aligns better with TRBJ2-7, so the J call may be wrong. TRBV21-1 is a documented pseudogene. The CDR3 is 16 residues long.

The chain combines TRBV6-5 with TRBJ2-7; D might be TRBD2 (5 bases). Trimming shortened V by 6 bases and J by 3 bases, and 9 bases separated the two germline ends. Germline V gene sequence: CDR1 MNHEY, CDR2 SVGAGI. The CDR3 has 12 amino acids. The CDR3 reads CASRVGDYEQYF. CDR3 in DNA: TGTGCCAGCAGGGTCGGGGACTACGAGCAGTACTTC.

This clone turned up a few times. The J gene is TRBJ2-7, the V gene TRBV5-6, with a possible D match to TRBD1 (6 bases). V was shortened by 0 bases and J by 2 bases, with 9 bases between the two germline ends. The CDR3 length is 14 residues. In germline, CDR1 is SGHDT, CDR2 YYEEEE. The CDR3 DNA is TGTGCCAGCAGCTTGGACAGGGTAGCCTACGAGCAGTACTTC. It codes for CASSLDRVAYEQYF. Together with reference TRBV5-6 and TRBJ2-7, the CDR3 gives the full variable domain: DAGVTQSPTHLIKTRGQQVTLRCSPKSGHDTVSWYQQALGQGPQFIFQYYEEEERQRGNFPDRFSGHQFPNYSSELNVNALLLGDSALYLCASSLDRVAYEQYFGPGTRLTVT.

The chain employs TRBV2 and TRBJ1-1; D gene ambiguous. Germline loops: CDR1 SNHLY, CDR2 FYNNEI. V shed 1 base and J shed 1 base, with 13 bases lying between them. CDR3 size: 16 residues. The CDR3 DNA follows: TGTGCCAGCAGTGAAGGATCAGGAATTACGAACACTGAAGCTTTCTTT. Translation gives CASSEGSGITNTEAFF.

The V gene is TRBV29-1, the J gene TRBJ2-5, with 9 bases aligning to TRBD1. This CDR3 is 15 amino acids long. Germline-derived CDR1 and CDR2 are SQVTM and ANQGSEA. V lost 6 bases, J lost 4 bases, and 12 bases stayed unmatched. CDR3 protein: CSVQPGQGGRETQYF. As DNA, the CDR3 is TGCAGCGTACAACCGGGACAGGGTGGGAGAGAGACCCAGTACTTC.

The V call is TRBV29-1, the J call TRBJ1-2, with 11 bases identical to TRBD1. Germline lookup yields CDR1 SQVTM and CDR2 ANQGSEA. The CDR3 spans 14 residues. After removal of 4 bases from V and 4 bases from J, the junction contained 5 bases not matched to a gene. The CDR3 protein is CSVAPGQGGYGYTF. As DNA, the CDR3 is TGCAGCGTTGCCCCGGGACAGGGGGGCTATGGCTACACCTTC.

This chain connects TRBV2 to TRBJ2-1, with 14 positions matching TRBD2. Germline lookup yields CDR1 SNHLY and CDR2 FYNNEI. V lost 6 bases and J lost 8; bases outside the gene matches: 6. This CDR3 spans 15 amino acids. The CDR3 reads CASSETSGRVHEQFF. CDR3 bases: TGTGCCAGCAGCGAGACTAGCGGGAGGGTACATGAGCAGTTCTTC.

The chain uses TRBV15 and TRBJ1-3; possibly TRBD1 for D (5 bases). The CDR3 has 16 amino acids. Trimming pared 1 base from V and 2 bases from J, leaving 12 bases between. CDR1 and CDR2 (germline): LNHNV, YYDKDF (reference sequence). This chain's CDR3 is CATSRVGGATGNTIYF. CDR3 DNA sequence: TGTGCCACCAGCAGAGTAGGAGGGGCGACTGGAAACACCATATATTTT.

This sequence joins TRBV19 and TRBJ2-7; possibly TRBD2 for D (5 bases). This CDR3 is built from 14 residues. Germline-derived CDR1 and CDR2 are LNHDA and SQIVND (reference sequence). V was shortened by 3 bases and J by 2 bases, with 11 bases between the two germline ends. CDR3 bases: TGTGCCAGTAGTATTCTTGGAGGCACCTACGAGCAGTACTTC. Translating gives CASSILGGTYEQYF.

The chain is built from TRBV5-4 and TRBJ1-1; D gene unclear. Looked up from germline, CDR1 is SGHNT and CDR2 is YYREEE (reference sequence). The CDR3 length is 11 residues. V lost 5 bases and J 14 bases, leaving 16 bases between the germline ends. CDR3 residues: CASRAEGRTFF. CDR3 DNA sequence: TGTGCCAGCAGAGCGGAAGGGCGGACGTTCTTT.

V is TRBV2 and J is TRBJ1-1; 7 nucleotides agree with TRBD1. V was pared by 8 bases and J by 2 bases, with 11 bases of the junction left unmatched. CDR3 length: 15 residues. Germline-derived CDR1 and CDR2 are SNHLY and FYNNEI. Written as DNA, the CDR3 is TGTGCCAGCCGGGCGCAGGGGACAGAAAACACTGAAGCTTTCTTT. This translates into CASRAQGTENTEAFF. The variable domain in full, with the rest retrieved from reference TRBV2 and TRBJ1-1, is EPEVTQTPSHQVTQMGQEVILRCVPISNHLYFYWYRQILGQKVEFLVSFYNNEISEKSEIFDDQFSVERPDGSNFTLKIRSTKLEDSAMYFCASRAQGTENTEAFFGQGTRLTVV.

The chain links TRBV27 to TRBJ2-7, with TRBD2 matching over 8 bases. There are 13 residues in the CDR3. Germline loops: CDR1 MNHEY, CDR2 SMNVEV (reference sequence). J lost 4 bases, V lost 2 bases, and 1 base had no gene match. CDR3: CASSLGGRYEQYF. DNA of the CDR3: TGTGCCAGCAGTTTAGGCGGGAGGTACGAGCAGTACTTC.

The chain couples TRBV6-6 to TRBJ2-7; maybe TRBD1 (6 bases). CDR3 length: 16 residues. The V end lost 0 bases, the J end lost 0 bases, and 12 bases lay between the germline ends. Germline CDR1 is MNHNY and CDR2 is SVGAGI (reference sequence). CDR3 in DNA: TGTGCCAGCAGTTACTCATTGGACAGCAGCTCCTACGAGCAGTACTTC. It codes for CASSYSLDSSSYEQYF.

The chain couples TRBV2 to TRBJ2-3; D is unresolved. Trimming took 7 bases from V and 3 from J, leaving 14 bases between them. The CDR3 loop spans 14 amino acids. CDR1 is SNHLY and CDR2 is FYNNEI in the germline V gene. In DNA form, the CDR3 reads TGTGCCAGCAAACGGCCCCGCGGAACAGATACGCAGTATTTT. Protein sequence: CASKRPRGTDTQYF.

This chain links TRBV5-1 with TRBJ2-7; D uncertain. Between the trimmed V and J ends, which lost 4 bases and 5 bases, there was a span of 13 bases. Germline CDR1 SGHRS, CDR2 YFSETQ. CDR3 length equals 13 residues. In nucleotides, the CDR3 is TGCGCCAGCAGCCCGCAGGTTCTGGACGAGCAGTACTTC. It specifies CASSPQVLDEQYF.